A selection of T cell receptor beta chains follows, all from one sample in a study of blood T cell repertoires in COVID-19. The method was immunoSEQ multiplex PCR; TCRdb's version includes in-frame clones alone and lacks a portion of them. This sample has 300,000 to 350,000 clones, with approximately 83% found just once. What was sequenced was PBMCs or T cells enriched from blood (not recorded which). The receptors originated from a woman aged 40 to 50 with acute COVID-19. Each CDR3 is given with its conserved first and last residue. The order of the fields is V gene, D gene, J gene, clone size, CDR3 DNA, CDR3 protein. D genes are given only for firm matches. Size tells how often a clone was seen (once, few, many) or the class of an expanded clone, and some rows leave it out.

>TRBV7-2|NA|TRBJ2-5|NA
TGTGCCAGCAGCTCCCAGGCCGTGGGTGGATACGGAGAGACCCAGTACTTC
CASSSQAVGGYGETQYF
>TRBV9|TRBD1|TRBJ2-5|NA
TGTGCCAGCAGCGTGAGGACAGGGGCAGACTCTGGGACCCAGTACTTC
CASSVRTGADSGTQYF
>TRBV27|NA|TRBJ1-1|NA
TGTGCCAGCAGTCTCCTTTCCGGACAGAGAAAAAACACTGAAGCTTTCTTT
CASSLLSGQRKNTEAFF
>TRBV6-6|NA|TRBJ1-4|NA
TGTGCCAGCAGAGAACAGTGTGCAACTAATGAAAAACTGTTTTTT
CASREQCATNEKLFF
>TRBV4-3|NA|TRBJ1-1|NA
TGCGCCAGCAGCCGTCACGGGGTTCCTGAAGCTTTCTTT
CASSRHGVPEAFF
>TRBV4-2|NA|TRBJ2-2|NA
TGTGCCAGCAGCCAAGACCGAGTCGGCACCGGGGAGCTGTTTTTT
CASSQDRVGTGELFF
>TRBV19|NA|TRBJ1-1|NA
TGTGCCAGTAAAAGCGGGGGCCTCAACACTGAAGCTTTCTTT
CASKSGGLNTEAFF
>TRBV6-2/TRBV6-3|TRBD1|TRBJ1-3|NA
TGTGCCAGCAGTCCGGGACAGGGGAAAGGAAACACCATATATTTT
CASSPGQGKGNTIYF
>TRBV7-2|TRBD1|TRBJ2-2|NA
TGTGCCAGCAGCCTCGGACAGGGTGACACCGGGGAGCTGTTTTTT
CASSLGQGDTGELFF
>TRBV7-2|NA|TRBJ2-3|NA
TGTGCCAGCAGGCCTCGCTTACGGGAAGGCACAGATACGCAGTATTTT
CASRPRLREGTDTQYF
>TRBV19|TRBD1|TRBJ1-3|NA
TGTGCCAGTAGTCCCCTCACCGGGACAGGGACTGGAAACACCATATATTTT
CASSPLTGTGTGNTIYF
>TRBV6-5|TRBD1|TRBJ1-6|NA
TGTGCCAGCAGCGACAGGGGGAGTTCACCCCTCCACTTT
CASSDRGSSPLHF
>TRBV19|TRBD1|TRBJ1-2|NA
TGTGCCAGTACCGATCCCCCGGGACAGGGTCTCTATGGCTACACCTTC
CASTDPPGQGLYGYTF
>TRBV7-2|NA|TRBJ1-5|NA
TGTGCCAGCAGCTCAACAGGGCTTCAGCCCCAGCATTTT
CASSSTGLQPQHF
>TRBV5-3|NA|TRBJ1-5|medium-sized
TGTGCCAGAAGCTTGGCCTTTCCCTCTTATCAGCCCCAGCATTTT
CARSLAFPSYQPQHF
>TRBV6-1|TRBD1|TRBJ1-1|NA
TGTGCCAGCAGTGAAAGGGGGACAGCTGAAGCTTTCTTT
CASSERGTAEAFF
>TRBV2|NA|TRBJ2-7|few
TGTGCCAGCACGGGGGATTCCTACGAGCAGTACTTC
CASTGDSYEQYF